Included here is one T cell receptor beta chain sequence, with context. V shed 3 bases and J 3 bases; nucleotides not matched to a gene: 7. The CDR3 has 15 residues. Germline V gene data show CDR1 as LGHNA and CDR2 as YNFKEQ. 60 Vbeta and 13 Jbeta primers were used in PCR. The repertoire was sequenced with immunoSEQ multiplex PCR; TCRdb's copy has only in-frame clones and lacks some. The repertoire holds some 180,000 clones, with 77% as singletons. This sample was included in a study of cytomegalovirus exposure and HLA in healthy donors. About the research overall: An earlier analysis identified 120 million or so unique TCR beta sequences in 150 million to 200 million T cells. About 85 million unique TCRs from HLA-typed donors were held in an early release of data. Among the approximately 410 genotyped donors, 65% to 85% were placed in the Caucasian-associated ancestry cluster.

The TCR comes from a man aged 18 to 29 in good health and CMV-seronegative. The sample taken for sequencing was PBMCs. This sequence joins TRBV4-2 and TRBJ2-7, with 8 bases lining up with TRBD1. CDR3 DNA: TGTGCCAGCAGCCAGACGGGACAGGCCCACTACGAGCAGTACTTC. Protein product: CASSQTGQAHYEQYF.